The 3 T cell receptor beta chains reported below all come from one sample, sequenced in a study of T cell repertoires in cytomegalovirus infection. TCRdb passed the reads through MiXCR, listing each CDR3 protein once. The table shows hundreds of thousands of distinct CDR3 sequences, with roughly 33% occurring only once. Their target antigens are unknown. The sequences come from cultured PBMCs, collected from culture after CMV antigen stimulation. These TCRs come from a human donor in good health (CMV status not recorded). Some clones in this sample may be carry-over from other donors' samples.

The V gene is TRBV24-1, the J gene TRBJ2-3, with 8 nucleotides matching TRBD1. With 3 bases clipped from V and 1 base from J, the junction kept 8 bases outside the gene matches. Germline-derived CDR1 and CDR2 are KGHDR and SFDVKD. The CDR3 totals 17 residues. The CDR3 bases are TGTGCCACCAGTGATGTGCGTACAGGGGGTGGCACAGATACGCAGTATTTT. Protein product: CATSDVRTGGGTDTQYF.

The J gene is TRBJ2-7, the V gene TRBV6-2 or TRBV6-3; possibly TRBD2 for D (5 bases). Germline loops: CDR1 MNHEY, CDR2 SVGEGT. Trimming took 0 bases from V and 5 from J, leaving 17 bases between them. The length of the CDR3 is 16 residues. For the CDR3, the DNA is TGTGCCAGCAGTTACTCCCCTACCCGGACTTCAGACGAGCAGTACTTC. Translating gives CASSYSPTRTSDEQYF.

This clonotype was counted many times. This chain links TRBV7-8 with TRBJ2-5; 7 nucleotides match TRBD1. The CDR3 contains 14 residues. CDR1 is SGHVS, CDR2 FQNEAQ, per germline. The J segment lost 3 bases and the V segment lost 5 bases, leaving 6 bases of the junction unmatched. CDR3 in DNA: TGTGCCAGCAGCCCAGGGGACAGCGAAGAGACCCAGTACTTC. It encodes CASSPGDSEETQYF.